The clone carrying this T cell receptor (beta chain) was found a few times. What it binds is not known. TCRdb used MiXCR to reprocess the 5' RACE reads, holding one entry per CDR3 protein. The table lists hundreds of thousands of distinct CDR3 sequences, approximately 13% of them singletons. The CDR3 is 16 residues long. Trimming removed 2 bases from V and 3 bases from J, with 17 bases in between. From germline, CDR1 is MNHEY and CDR2 SVGAGI. This sample was included in a study of T cells after yellow fever vaccination. Study-wide results and caveats: Secondary responses were weaker yet peaked faster, day 5 versus 15. In post-booster samples, most primary-vaccination clones reappeared (approximately 97% CD4, 70% to 90% CD8).

The sample was PBMCs, taken on the day of the yellow fever booster vaccination. The TCR originated in a man aged 25-40 years who received the YFV17D yellow fever vaccine. J is TRBJ2-7 and V is TRBV6-5, with D perhaps given as TRBD1 or TRBD2 (5 bases each). The CDR3 is CASSYGRSRGLYEQYF. The CDR3 DNA reads TGTGCCAGCAGTTACGGCCGATCTCGGGGCCTCTACGAGCAGTACTTC.